The T cell receptor (beta chain) under discussion was sequenced for a study of shared clonotypes between healthy human individuals. The wider study: Per donor, CD8 memory used one plate, CD8 naive used two, CD4 memory used three and CD4 naive used three. Study conclusions and caveats: Apart from blood, nothing was sampled; tissue repertoires likely differ.

Comment on this clone: Antigen specificity is unknown.

The CDR3 runs to 14 residues. The junction had 6 bases not matched to a gene; V was cut back by 8 bases and J by 4 bases. Germline V lookup: CDR1 MNHEY, CDR2 SMNVEV (reference sequence). Here immunoSEQ multiplex PCR was the method, and the copy in TCRdb shows in-frame clones only, minus some. Here the sample spans roughly 500,000 clones, roughly 95% being singletons. J is TRBJ2-1 and V is TRBV27; 9 bases match TRBD2. The origin of this receptor is a woman in her 30s in good health. The sample was naive CD4+ T cells sorted from blood. Specified subset: CD45RA+ positively selected. The CDR3 loop reads CASRGGRDYNEQFF. In nucleotides, the CDR3 is TGTGCCAGCCGGGGCGGGAGGGATTACAATGAGCAGTTCTTC.